Below, one T cell receptor beta chain is given with its context. Its matching antigen is unknown. The sample is drawn from a study of cytomegalovirus exposure and HLA in healthy donors. It was with 60 Vbeta and 13 Jbeta primers that the PCR ran. Profiling relied on immunoSEQ multiplex PCR, and the TCRdb table lists in-frame clones only, not all of them. The profile covers roughly 69,000 clones, with under 85% appearing a single time and roughly 5.3% taken by the ten largest. Study-level points and caveats: Specificity of a few CMV-associated chains for CMV antigens was verified in vitro. Segments of the TCR beta V type were, in most cases, productive about 87% or about 30% of the time in an earlier analysis. Sequencing artifact likely explains a cluster of highly shared sequence variants.

The sequenced material came from PBMCs. The clonotype was recovered from a man aged 50 to 59 in good health and CMV-seronegative.

CDR3 sequence: CASSLTAGSPEQYF. The CDR3 nucleotides are TGTGCCAGCAGCTTAACGGCGGGCAGCCCCGAGCAGTACTTC. The chain links TRBV7-3 to TRBJ2-5, with D perhaps TRBD2 (5 bases). The J call is in doubt because the DNA end fits TRBJ2-7 better. Germline V lookup: CDR1 SGHTA, CDR2 FQGTGA. This CDR3 spans 14 amino acids.